This paragraph covers one T cell receptor beta chain sequence. CDR3 length: 16 amino acids. V shed 3 bases and J 11 bases; nucleotides not matched to a gene: 10. CDR1 is MNHEY and CDR2 is SMNVEV in the germline V gene (reference sequence). The data were taken from a study of blood T cell repertoires in COVID-19. Study background: From the United States, Italy and Spain came samples of acute and convalescent COVID-19. PBMCs, B-cell-depleted T cells, or T cells provided the cDNA or gDNA that made up the material.

Original data processing: Using reference gene primer amplification, nucleated cell counts were estimated. Generated by immunoSEQ multiplex PCR, the TCRdb table keeps only in-frame clones and is missing some. V and J calls and clone size are copied from that table; D and trimming were computed from the DNA. The repertoire holds approximately 58,000 clones, 84% seen once, with more than 5% in the top ten. Sequencing used peripheral blood. The chain joins TRBV27 to TRBJ1-6, with 10 positions matching TRBD1. The receptor's source is a woman aged 60-75 years with acute or convalescent COVID-19. CDR3 DNA sequence: TGTGCCAGCAGTTTCCGTTCCGGGACAGGGGCTCCACCCCTCCACTTT. This encodes CASSFRSGTGAPPLHF.